This T cell receptor beta chain was retrieved from a study of radiation and T cells in renal cell carcinoma. Study at large: Nephrectomy followed 15 Gy stereotactic body radiation by 4 weeks. The study's findings and limits: From baseline, blood top tumor clonotypes peaked at 2 weeks post-radiation. No pretreatment tumor biopsies were available for baseline clonotypes.

The CDR3 runs 16 residues. Unmatched junction bases numbered 4, after V lost 0 bases and J lost 6 bases. The germline V gene has CDR1 SGHVS and CDR2 FNYEAQ. Using immunoSEQ multiplex PCR, the repertoire was profiled, and TCRdb retains in-frame clones only, with some absent. This table has some 120,000 clones, 70% to 90% appearing once. As concerns this clone: Its target is unknown.

As for time point: blood 2 weeks post-SBRT. Stated treatment: 15 Gy SBRT to primary tumor, nephrectomy 4 weeks later. Radiation-treated patients gave blood at baseline, week 2 and week 4. The rearrangement joins TRBV7-6 to TRBJ2-1, with 11 bases that match TRBD2. The receptor was isolated from a woman aged 60 to 75 with renal cell carcinoma. Sample: blood, taken from a patient whose treatment included radiotherapy and nephrectomy. Here the CDR3 reads CASSLALTSGVNEQFF. The CDR3, as DNA: TGTGCCAGCAGCTTAGCCCTGACTAGCGGGGTCAATGAGCAGTTCTTC.